This T cell receptor (beta chain) was profiled in a study of Ad26.COV2.S vaccination and SARS-CoV-2 variants. Per germline, CDR1 LNHDA and CDR2 SQIVND (reference sequence). With 1 base removed from V and 5 bases from J, the gap between germline ends came to 6 bases. The CDR3 sequence is 12 residues long. Study-wide results and caveats: There was reportedly substantial breadth in spike-specific CD8+ and CD4+ T cell responses after vaccination.

Profiled with immunoSEQ multiplex PCR; TCRdb holds only in-frame clones, not every one. The table records about 350,000 clones, 75% to 90% of them present only once. Treatment specified: some 20 received Ad26.COV2.S at low or high dose, single or two shots; about 5 received placebo; per-sample allocation not given. Specimens were obtained on day 63 following the first vaccine or placebo injection. An Ad26 vector that expressed Wuhan-strain SARS-CoV-2 spike constituted the vaccine. The table lists this clone with a count of one. As yet, its antigen is unknown. This specimen was peripheral blood, taken in a trial of Ad26.COV2.S vaccine versus placebo. This rearrangement joins TRBV19 to TRBJ2-7; D not certain. The receptor was derived from a person between 18 and 60 years old who received the Ad26.COV2.S COVID-19 vaccine or a placebo. CDR3 loop: CASSIVQNEQYF. The CDR3 nucleotides are TGTGCCAGTAGTATAGTCCAGAACGAGCAGTACTTC.